Shown below are 11 T cell receptor beta chains from a single sample sequenced in a study of Graves' ophthalmopathy and Graves' hyperthyroidism. RNA transcripts served as template for amplifying TCR beta CDR3 sequences. Following a first-round RT-PCR that used HTBI primers, a second-round multiplex PCR was carried out. TCRdb re-called the multiplex PCR reads with MiXCR, one entry per CDR3 protein. This table has approximately 480,000 distinct CDR3 sequences, approximately 15% appearing once. Sequencing used blood. The receptor source for this set is a woman in her 30s with Graves' ophthalmopathy.

The chain uses TRBV6-5 and TRBJ2-2; D uncertain. The germline V gene has CDR1 MNHEY and CDR2 SVGAGI. V was clipped by 4 bases and J by 8 bases, with 20 bases between them. The CDR3 runs 16 residues. In DNA form, the CDR3 reads TGTGCCAGCAGTTCCCCACTCCCTAGGGCCCCGGGGGAGCTGTTTTTT. Translating gives CASSSPLPRAPGELFF.

This clonotype was counted ten times or more. The chain couples TRBV28 to TRBJ2-7, with D maybe TRBD1 (6 bases). This CDR3 has 16 amino acids. V gave up 6 bases and J gave up 5 bases, with 23 bases separating them. Germline CDR1 MDHEN, CDR2 SYDVKM. The CDR3 coding sequence is TGTGCCAGCAGCCCCATAGGGCAGGGGACGGTGGACGAGCAGTACTTC. Its protein is CASSPIGQGTVDEQYF.

In this sample, this clonotype turned up many times. This sequence joins TRBV6-5 and TRBJ2-7, with 13 positions matching TRBD2. Germline CDR1 is MNHEY and CDR2 is SVGAGI. The CDR3 contains 16 residues. V shed 5 bases, J shed 2 bases, and the junction held 6 bases outside the gene matches. The CDR3 loop is CASSRGLAGTTYEQYF. The CDR3 nucleotides are TGTGCCAGCAGTAGGGGACTAGCGGGGACTACCTACGAGCAGTACTTC.

This clonotype came up many times. The chain combines TRBV7-9 with TRBJ1-1; D unresolved. The CDR3 is 11 residues long. V lost 4 bases and J 7 bases, leaving 7 bases between the germline ends. From germline, CDR1 is SEHNR and CDR2 FQNEAQ (reference sequence). CDR3 amino acids: CASSWGDEAFF. CDR3 DNA: TGTGCCAGCAGCTGGGGTGATGAAGCTTTCTTT.

This clonotype was detected ten times or more. This chain joins TRBV5-6 and TRBJ1-2, with D possibly TRBD1 on 5 matching bases. The CDR3 extends over 14 amino acids. Germline CDR1 SGHDT, CDR2 YYEEEE. The V end was cut by 4 bases, the J end by 8 bases, with 18 bases between. The CDR3 spells CASSRLGQGGGYTF. The CDR3 DNA sequence: TGTGCCAGCAGCCGTTTAGGTCAGGGCGGAGGCTACACCTTC.

This clonotype has a count of ten or more. CDR3 amino acids: CASSPPRGTDLREQYF. The CDR3 coding sequence is TGTGCCAGCAGTCCCCCGAGAGGGACAGACCTCCGCGAGCAGTACTTC. J is TRBJ2-7 and V is TRBV6-1; TRBD1 aligns across 7 bases. The CDR3 totals 16 residues. Trimming took 5 bases from V and 6 from J; bases not matched to a gene: 16. Looked up from germline, CDR1 is MNHNS and CDR2 is SASEGT.

This clonotype was recorded at least ten times. The chain carries TRBV29-1 and TRBJ2-5; D ambiguous. Germline V gives CDR1 SQVTM, CDR2 ANQGSEA. The CDR3 is 12 amino acids. Trimming removed 2 bases from V and 6 bases from J, with 10 bases in between. CDR3 region: CSVEIEVKTQYF. DNA of the CDR3: TGCAGCGTTGAAATCGAGGTGAAGACCCAGTACTTC.

This clonotype was recorded many times. CDR3 DNA sequence: TGTGCCACCGAAGACACCTCCTACGAGCAGTACTTC. It yields the protein CATEDTSYEQYF. The chain links TRBV6-1 to TRBJ2-7; D is unclear. The CDR3 contains 12 residues. Trimming took 10 bases from V and 0 from J, leaving 10 bases between them. Germline V gene lookup returns CDR1 MNHNS and CDR2 SASEGT.

This clonotype was detected ten times or more. The J gene is TRBJ1-1, the V gene TRBV20-1, with 9 nucleotides matching TRBD1. The CDR3 is made up of 15 amino acids. Germline loops: CDR1 DFQATT, CDR2 SNEGSKA (reference sequence). The ends lost 1 base at V and 7 bases at J; junction bases unmatched: 10. Written as DNA, the CDR3 is TGCAGTGCTAGAGGCAGGGGACAGGGCGCGGATGAAGCTTTCTTT. Its translation: CSARGRGQGADEAFF.

Comments on this clonotype: Since a much larger clone is just one base distant, this may be a read error. Here the CDR3 omits its conserved ending phenylalanine or tryptophan, so a read error is the likely source. The CDR3 is CASRLDSLPYGYTY. In nucleotides, the CDR3 is TGTGCCAGCAGGTTGGACAGCCTTCCCTATGGCTACACCTAC. This chain links TRBV28 with TRBJ1-2; perhaps TRBD1 as D (6 bases). Trimming left V 6 bases short and J 4 bases short, with 15 bases between. The CDR3 loop spans 14 amino acids. CDR1 and CDR2 from the germline V gene are MDHEN and SYDVKM.

Comments on this clonotype: It may be a read error: a sequence one base away is much more abundant. V and J are TRBV2 and TRBJ2-4; TRBD1 might be the D (6 bases). The V gene's germline CDR1 is SNHLY and CDR2 FYNNEI. The CDR3 is 15 amino acids. The CDR3 nucleotides read TGTGCCAGCACCTTACAGGGCACAGCCAAAAACATTAAGTACTTC. This encodes CASTLQGTAKNIKYF.